This is a list of T cell receptor beta chains from one sample in a study of blood T cell repertoires in COVID-19. The assay was immunoSEQ multiplex PCR, and TCRdb's table has in-frame clones only and misses some. This table has about 300,000 clones, 70% to 85% appearing once. Specimen: peripheral blood. These receptors were collected from a human donor with COVID-19, enrolled during active disease. The donor label of this sample is uncertain. CDR3s include the opening cysteine and the closing phenylalanine or tryptophan. D genes are given only for firm matches.

>TRBV6-5|TRBD1|TRBJ2-2
CASRNSGQGGGELFF
>TRBV30|NA|TRBJ2-7
CAWSLGAAYEQYF
>TRBV24-1|TRBD1|TRBJ2-5
CATSGGSGGTGIETQYF
>TRBV7-2|TRBD2|TRBJ2-3
CASTWRGGDYKGDTQYF
>TRBV18|NA|TRBJ1-5
CASSPRRDNIQPQHF
>TRBV7-9|NA|TRBJ2-3
CASSLSGDTQYF
>TRBV12-1|NA|TRBJ2-2
CASSFNRGYTGELFF
>TRBV6-5|TRBD1|TRBJ1-2
CASSYGTEAYGYTF
>TRBV29-1|TRBD1|TRBJ2-1
CSVAGQGKYNEQFF
>TRBV6-5|NA|TRBJ1-1
CASAPGLRTEAFF
>TRBV2|NA|TRBJ2-7
CASILSPPVEQYF
>TRBV18|TRBD1|TRBJ2-7
CASSPPRGQGPYEQYF
>TRBV30|NA|TRBJ1-1
CAWGAYGAFF
>TRBV28|TRBD1|TRBJ2-7
CASTPPGQLSYEQYF
>TRBV5-5|TRBD1|TRBJ1-5
CASIQGQGEGPQHF
>TRBV29-1|TRBD1|TRBJ1-2
CSVEGRQGAGGDYGYTF
>TRBV9|TRBD1|TRBJ1-1
CASSFTGVTEAFF
>TRBV4-1|TRBD1|TRBJ1-2
CASSQPNRGISYGYTF
>TRBV19|TRBD2|TRBJ2-5
CASSILGGGFETQYF
>TRBV28|NA|TRBJ1-2
CASSYPSEFNYGYTF
>TRBV10-3|TRBD2|TRBJ2-5
CAIRGGGEETQYF
>TRBV29-1|NA|TRBJ2-6
CSVQARPGISGANVLTF
>TRBV19|NA|TRBJ2-7
CASSDTAVSRDEQYF
>TRBV28|NA|TRBJ1-1
CASSRTLNTEAFF
>TRBV19|TRBD1|TRBJ1-6
CASSLTGGNSPLHF